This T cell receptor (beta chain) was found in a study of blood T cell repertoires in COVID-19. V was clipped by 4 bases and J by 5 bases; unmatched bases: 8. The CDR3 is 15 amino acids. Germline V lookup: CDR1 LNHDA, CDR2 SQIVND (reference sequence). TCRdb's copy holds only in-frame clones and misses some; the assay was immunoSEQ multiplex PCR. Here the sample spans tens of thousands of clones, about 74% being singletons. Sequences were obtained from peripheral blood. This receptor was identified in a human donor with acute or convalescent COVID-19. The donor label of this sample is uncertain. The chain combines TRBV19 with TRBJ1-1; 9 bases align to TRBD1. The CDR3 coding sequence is TGTGCCAGTAGTAGCCCGGACAGGGGCTCTACTGAAGCTTTCTTT. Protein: CASSSPDRGSTEAFF. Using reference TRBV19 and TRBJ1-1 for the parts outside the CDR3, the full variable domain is DGGITQSPKYLFRKEGQNVTLSCEQNLNHDAMYWYRQDPGQGLRLIYYSQIVNDFQKGDIAEGYSVSREKKESFPLTVTSAQKNPTAFYLCASSSPDRGSTEAFFGQGTRLTVV.